These 27 T cell receptor beta chains came from one sample sequenced in a study of blood T cell repertoires in COVID-19. Method: immunoSEQ multiplex PCR; TCRdb's copy keeps in-frame clones and lacks some. Among about 210,000 clones listed, 70% to 90% were seen once. The sequenced sample was PBMCs or T cells enriched from blood (not recorded which). Receptor source: a woman between 35 and 50 years old with acute COVID-19.

The count of this clone is one. This chain connects TRBV2 to TRBJ1-5; 7 nucleotides agree with TRBD1. The V gene's germline CDR1 is SNHLY and CDR2 FYNNEI. The CDR3 totals 15 residues. V lost 4 bases and J lost 7; bases outside the gene matches: 10. This chain's CDR3 is CASSARGAPGQPQHF. The CDR3 bases are TGTGCCAGCAGTGCCAGGGGGGCGCCGGGACAGCCCCAGCATTTT.

The chain links TRBV4-1 to TRBJ2-1; TRBD2 aligns across 8 bases. V trimming: 2 bases; J trimming: 4 bases; junction bases outside the gene matches: 13. The CDR3 has 18 residues. Germline CDR1 reads MGHRA; CDR2 reads YSYEKL. Here the CDR3 DNA reads TGCGCCAGCAGCCAATATCTTGAGGCGGGGGGCCCTTACAATGAGCAGTTCTTC. It is translated as CASSQYLEAGGPYNEQFF.

This clone appeared a few times. J is TRBJ1-2 and V is TRBV6-2 or TRBV6-3; 9 bases are a match to TRBD1. CDR1 MNHEY and CDR2 SVGEGT come from the germline V gene. This CDR3 contains 14 residues. V was pared by 3 bases and J by 8 bases, with 7 bases of the junction left unmatched. CDR3 loop: CASSYGQGSSGYTF. In nucleotides, the CDR3 is TGTGCCAGCAGTTATGGACAGGGGTCCTCCGGCTACACCTTC.

The rearrangement links TRBV6-5 to TRBJ1-2, with D possibly TRBD1 on 5 matching bases. V was cut by 2 bases and J by 8 bases, with 9 bases left in between. Germline V lookup: CDR1 MNHEY, CDR2 SVGAGI. This CDR3 spans 12 amino acids. The CDR3 region has the DNA TGTGCCAGCAGTTACGGGGACTCCGGCTACACCTTC. This sequence encodes CASSYGDSGYTF.

In its sample, this clone was seen once. The gene calls are TRBV7-8 and TRBJ2-7; 8 nucleotides match TRBD2. J was trimmed by 3 bases and V by 1 base; bases with no gene match: 5. The germline V gene encodes CDR1 SGHVS and CDR2 FQNEAQ. This CDR3 spans 15 amino acids. CDR3 protein: CASSLVASGHYEQYV. The CDR3 DNA reads as TGTGCCAGCAGCTTAGTGGCTAGCGGGCACTACGAGCAGTACGTC.

This clone was recorded once. This chain connects TRBV19 to TRBJ1-2, with TRBD1 matching 7 bases. The CDR3 totals 13 residues. J lost 6 bases, V lost 5 bases, and 6 bases had no gene match. The V gene's germline CDR1 is LNHDA and CDR2 SQIVND (reference sequence). CDR3 bases: TGTGCCAGTAGTTACCGGGACAGCCATGGCTACACCTTC. It encodes CASSYRDSHGYTF.

This clone was seen only a few times. V gene TRBV27 combines with J gene TRBJ1-2, with TRBD1 matching 8 bases. The CDR3 length is 14 residues. Unmatched junction bases numbered 7, after V lost 6 bases and J lost 4 bases. The germline gives CDR1 MNHEY, CDR2 SMNVEV (reference sequence). Here the CDR3 reads CASRGTGSVYGYTF. CDR3 sequence (DNA): TGTGCCAGCAGGGGGACAGGTTCCGTCTATGGCTACACCTTC.

The chain joins TRBV24-1 to TRBJ2-3; 9 nucleotides match TRBD2. Germline V CDR1 and CDR2: KGHDR, SFDVKD. The trim removed 6 bases at V and 1 base at J, leaving 1 base unmatched. The CDR3 sequence is 14 residues long. As DNA, the CDR3 is TGTGCCACCAGTATAGCGGGAGGCACAGATACGCAGTATTTT. The encoded protein is CATSIAGGTDTQYF.

This clone was counted once. The J gene is TRBJ1-5, the V gene TRBV19, with TRBD1 as a possible D gene (6 bases). Between the trimmed V and J ends, which lost 3 bases and 3 bases, there was a span of 12 bases. The CDR3 totals 15 residues. Germline values: CDR1 LNHDA, CDR2 SQIVND (reference sequence). CDR3: CASSIFRGNNQPQHF. CDR3 bases: TGTGCCAGTAGTATTTTTAGGGGGAACAATCAGCCCCAGCATTTT.

V gene TRBV7-2 combines with J gene TRBJ2-1; TRBD2 matches 7 bases. This CDR3 is 16 amino acids long. The J segment lost 7 bases and the V segment lost 5 bases, leaving 14 bases of the junction unmatched. Germline CDR1 reads SGHTA; CDR2 reads FQGNSA. CDR3 loop: CASSKYLAGVRNEQFF. CDR3 nucleotides: TGTGCCAGCAGCAAATACCTGGCGGGAGTTAGGAATGAGCAGTTCTTC. The full variable domain, its missing parts supplied by reference TRBV7-2 and TRBJ2-1, is GAGVSQSPSNKVTEKGKDVELRCDPISGHTALYWYRQSLGQGLEFLIYFQGNSAPDKSGLPSDRFSAERTGGSVSTLTIQRTQQEDSAVYLCASSKYLAGVRNEQFFGPGTRLTVL.

This rearrangement joins TRBV30 to TRBJ1-4, with 8 bases that match TRBD1. CDR3 length: 12 amino acids. Germline CDR1 is GTSNPN and CDR2 is SVGIG (reference sequence). Trimming removed 7 bases from V and 12 bases from J; junction bases left unmatched: 10. The CDR3 DNA is TGTGCCTCTCAGGGGGCCGATGCCCAACTGTTTTTT. It specifies CASQGADAQLFF.

The rearrangement uses TRBV5-8 and TRBJ1-1, with no clear D. This CDR3 comprises 16 residues. V was clipped by 2 bases and J by 4 bases, with 18 bases between them. CDR1 SGHTS and CDR2 YDEGEE come from the germline V gene. For the CDR3, the DNA is TGTGCCAGCAGCTTCGGAGTCTCGGGAGACGGCACTGAAGCTTTCTTT. Residues: CASSFGVSGDGTEAFF. The full variable domain, in which reference TRBV5-8 and TRBJ1-1 provide the parts outside the CDR3, is EAGVTQSPTHLIKTRGQQATLRCSPISGHTSVYWYQQALGLGLQFLLWYDEGEERNRGNFPPRFSGRQFPNYSSELNVNALELEDSALYLCASSFGVSGDGTEAFFGQGTRLTVV.

This chain connects TRBV30 to TRBJ1-6, with D maybe TRBD1 (6 bases). The CDR3 spans 13 residues. Per the germline V gene, CDR1 is GTSNPN and CDR2 is SVGIG (reference sequence). Trimming removed 5 bases at V and 6 bases at J, with 11 bases between. The CDR3 nucleotides read TGTGCCTGGCGCAGGGGTAGTAATTCACCCCTCCACTTT. Translation: CAWRRGSNSPLHF. The variable domain in full, completed from reference TRBV30 and TRBJ1-6, reads SQTIHQWPATLVQPVGSPLSLECTVEGTSNPNLYWYRQAAGRGLQLLFYSVGIGQISSEVPQNLSASRPQDRQFILSSKKLLLSDSGFYLCAWRRGSNSPLHFGNGTRLTVT.

This clone has only a few counts. This rearrangement joins TRBV27 to TRBJ2-4, with 7 bases matching TRBD1. After removal of 5 bases from V and 1 base from J, the junction contained 14 bases not matched to a gene. Looked up from germline, CDR1 is MNHEY and CDR2 is SMNVEV (reference sequence). This CDR3 is 18 amino acids long. CDR3 bases: TGTGCCAGCAGTGCCCCGACAGGGCTTGGGATGGCCAAAAACATTCAGTACTTC. It is translated as CASSAPTGLGMAKNIQYF.

This CDR3 reads CASSPPIGANEKLFF. The CDR3 coding sequence is TGTGCCAGCTCACCACCGATAGGAGCTAATGAAAAACTGTTTTTT. The rearrangement joins TRBV18 to TRBJ1-4; D remains ambiguous. The CDR3 loop spans 15 amino acids. Germline V gene data show CDR1 as KGHSH and CDR2 as LQKENI. The ends were cut back, 0 bases at V and 3 bases at J, with 8 bases in the middle.

This clone was seen only a few times. The rearrangement uses TRBV11-3 and TRBJ1-1; D gene unclear. CDR1 SGHNT and CDR2 YENEEA come from the germline V gene. The CDR3 has 12 amino acids. Trimming stripped 0 bases from V and 11 bases from J, with 10 bases between. CDR3 residues: CASSLDPVRAFF. CDR3 nucleotide sequence: TGTGCCAGCAGCTTAGATCCGGTGAGGGCTTTCTTT.

The rearrangement joins TRBV2 to TRBJ1-1; D is undetermined. This CDR3 has 16 residues. Germline CDR1 and CDR2: SNHLY and FYNNEI. Trimming shortened V by 8 bases and J by 0 bases, and 19 bases separated the two germline ends. The CDR3 nucleotides read TGTGCCAGCCGACGTGAGGATAGAGTAATGAACACTGAAGCTTTCTTT. Translated, it gives CASRREDRVMNTEAFF.

The V call is TRBV5-6, the J call TRBJ2-7; 10 positions agree with TRBD1. The trim removed 4 bases at V and 1 base at J, leaving 5 bases unmatched. CDR1 SGHDT and CDR2 YYEEEE come from the germline V gene. The CDR3 loop spans 15 amino acids. This CDR3 reads CASSRLGQGSYEQYV. The CDR3 DNA is TGTGCCAGCAGCCGGCTGGGACAGGGGTCCTACGAGCAGTACGTC.

In this sample, this clone turned up a few times. The CDR3 nucleotides are TGCGCCAGCAGCTTAATGAACCGGGACAGGGCCGGTGAAGCTTTCTTT. This translates into CASSLMNRDRAGEAFF. The V and J genes are TRBV5-1 and TRBJ1-1; 9 nucleotides align to TRBD1. V lost 2 bases to trimming and J lost 7 bases; unmatched junction nucleotides: 12. Germline CDR1 and CDR2: SGHRS and YFSETQ. The CDR3 contains 16 residues.

The rearrangement links TRBV7-2 to TRBJ2-3; 10 bases agree with TRBD2. Germline CDR1 and CDR2: SGHTA and FQGNSA. Unmatched junction bases numbered 14, after V lost 5 bases and J lost 6 bases. The CDR3 consists of 17 residues. The CDR3 spells CASSLIAGGRGADTQYF. The CDR3 DNA reads TGTGCCAGCAGCCTGATAGCGGGGGGAAGAGGAGCGGATACGCAGTATTTT.

V gene TRBV9 combines with J gene TRBJ2-1; 15 bases align to TRBD2. The CDR3 consists of 18 residues. V trimming: 2 bases; J trimming: 2 bases; junction bases outside the gene matches: 5. CDR1 SGDLS and CDR2 YYNGEE come from the germline V gene. As DNA, the CDR3 is TGTGCCAGCAGCGTTCCGGGACTAGCGGGAGGCGCCTACAATGAGCAGTTCTTC. Protein product: CASSVPGLAGGAYNEQFF.

This chain links TRBV30 with TRBJ1-5, with TRBD1 matching over 7 bases. This CDR3 comprises 14 residues. The germline CDR1 and CDR2 sequences are GTSNPN and SVGIG (reference sequence). V was pared by 1 base and J by 1 base, with 1 base of the junction left unmatched. The CDR3 bases are TGTGCCTGGAGTGCGACAGGGAGCAATCAGCCCCAGCATTTT. It specifies CAWSATGSNQPQHF. The full variable domain, with the rest looked up from reference TRBV30 and TRBJ1-5, is SQTIHQWPATLVQPVGSPLSLECTVEGTSNPNLYWYRQAAGRGLQLLFYSVGIGQISSEVPQNLSASRPQDRQFILSSKKLLLSDSGFYLCAWSATGSNQPQHFGDGTRLSIL.

CDR3 amino acids: CASSLSTGAHPGYTF. CDR3 sequence (DNA): TGTGCCAGCAGCTTATCAACAGGGGCGCATCCTGGCTACACCTTC. V and J are TRBV7-2 and TRBJ1-2; 7 bases are a match to TRBD1. The length of the CDR3 is 15 residues. Unmatched junction bases numbered 10, after V lost 2 bases and J lost 7 bases. From germline, CDR1 is SGHTA and CDR2 FQGNSA.

The sample holds one count of this clone. V and J are TRBV18 and TRBJ1-5; no clear D gene. V was shortened by 5 bases and J by 2 bases, with 4 bases between the two germline ends. Looked up from germline, CDR1 is KGHSH and CDR2 is LQKENI. The CDR3 is 12 amino acids. This CDR3 is CASSEGNQPQHF. CDR3 nucleotides: TGTGCCAGCTCAGAGGGCAATCAGCCCCAGCATTTT. Variable domain in full (rest from reference TRBV18 and TRBJ1-5): NAGVMQNPRHLVRRRGQEARLRCSPMKGHSHVYWYRQLPEEGLKFMVYLQKENIIDESGMPKERFSAEFPKEGPSILRIQQVVRGDSAAYFCASSEGNQPQHFGDGTRLSIL.

The chain joins TRBV3-1 (or the pseudogene TRBV3-2) to TRBJ1-1, with a tentative D call TRBD1 (6 bases). The germline V gene has CDR1 LGHDT and CDR2 YNNKEL (reference sequence). The CDR3 contains 11 residues. With 2 bases removed from V and 8 bases from J, the gap between germline ends came to 6 bases. As DNA, the CDR3 is TGTGCCAGCAGCCAAACAGGGGAAGCTTTCTTT. It is translated as CASSQTGEAFF.

The rearrangement links TRBV5-1 to TRBJ2-2; TRBD1 matches at 8 bases. V shed 4 bases, J shed 3 bases, and the junction held 8 bases outside the gene matches. This CDR3 comprises 16 residues. The germline CDR1 and CDR2 sequences are SGHRS and YFSETQ. CDR3 loop: CASSPGTGGDTGELFF. The CDR3 bases are TGCGCCAGCAGCCCGGGGACAGGTGGGGACACCGGGGAGCTGTTTTTT.

The V call is TRBV7-9, the J call TRBJ1-2; the match to TRBD1 covers 9 bases. The CDR3 runs to 14 residues. CDR1 and CDR2 (germline): SEHNR, FQNEAQ (reference sequence). J gave up 5 bases and V 5 bases, and 6 bases lay outside the gene matches. The CDR3 here is CASSPDGQGYGYTF. DNA of the CDR3: TGTGCCAGCAGCCCCGATGGACAGGGGTATGGCTACACCTTC.